The entry below gives a single TCR beta chain sequence along with its context. Which antigen it targets is not known. No much larger clonotype is one base removed from it; base qualities were not supplied. Enrolling through a virtual design, the prospective study's participants ranged in age from roughly 18 to 95 years and lived across 24 United States geographic areas. In the prospective study, cohorts were assigned on the basis of participant-reported clinical history obtained from a screening survey and a study questionnaire. ImmuneRACE Cohort 3 recovered participants were defined by two consecutive negative NP/OP PCR tests, healthcare professional clearance, or symptom resolution. In the prospective study, whole blood, serum and a nasopharyngeal or oropharyngeal swab were collected from each participant by mobile phlebotomists. Over a roughly 2-month period, participants in the prospective study had the option of providing additional blood draws and questionnaires. Prospective study blood samples were shipped either frozen or at room temperature before DNA extraction.

From the germline V gene (reference sequence), CDR1 is LNHDA and CDR2 is SQIVND. V ends up 4 bases short and J 0 bases short, with an unmatched junction base count of 5. The CDR3 sequence holds 17 residues, the cysteine and phenylalanine included. The sequence is cut down to CDR3 DNA, 51 bases in frame from base 1. This sample is drawn from a study of blood T cell repertoires in COVID-19 (dated by TCRdb to about 2020). About the study as a whole: Collaborator samples came from the United States, Italy and Spain and covered acute and convalescent phases of COVID-19. The material from the prospective study consisted of cDNA or gDNA derived from T cells, B-cell-depleted T cells, or PBMCs. Subjects who had been exposed to COVID-19, were actively infected with it, or had recovered from it provided the deeply sampled blood TCRbeta repertoires that made up the dataset. The repertoires were released in a freely available public database meant as a resource for research on the immune response to SARS-CoV-2. Samples came from the ongoing ImmuneRACE study (first 160 participants) plus 1,254 subjects from 6 global collaborators. Nearly every sample came with metadata listing a de-identified subject ID, COVID-19 status, age in years and sex. Where available, HLA class I and class II types were taken from metadata supplied by the sample provider and were not determined by assay-based typing. General study outcomes and caveats: The amount of clinical and demographic metadata varied by source and participant and was provided uncurated.

TCRbeta CDR3 regions were amplified from genomic DNA using the immunoSEQ Assay, a bias-controlled multiplex PCR. The paper's data handling went like this. The number of nucleated cells in each sample was estimated from the amplification of reference gene primers within the assay. To quantify the absolute abundance of each unique TCRbeta CDR3 rearrangement, sequence reads were collapsed and filtered. For each sample, productive Simpson clonality was calculated as the square root of Simpson's diversity index across productive rearrangements. TCRdb re-hosts the immuneACCESS table, in-frame sequences only. Its copies lack some clones; in the studies checked, an unresolved V gene accounts for under half of them, and the cause for the rest is not known. From that table come the V and J calls and clone size; the DNA was used to work out D and trimming. This sample comprises roughly 290,000 clones, roughly nine tenths of them detected only once. 1.7% of the sample is held by the ten biggest clonotypes.

This clonotype was obtained from a woman aged 40 to 50 who had recovered from COVID-19. The V and J segments used are TRBV19 and TRBJ1-4, with 10 bases in between that match TRBD1. Sequences were obtained from PBMCs or T cells enriched from blood (not recorded which). The DNA is as follows: TGTGCCAGTAGTACTGGGGACAGGGGTGCAACTAATGAAAAACTGTTTTTT. This gives the protein CASSTGDRGATNEKLFF. Full variable domain (CDR3 extended with the reference TRBV19 and TRBJ1-4 proteins): DGGITQSPKYLFRKEGQNVTLSCEQNLNHDAMYWYRQDPGQGLRLIYYSQIVNDFQKGDIAEGYSVSREKKESFPLTVTSAQKNPTAFYLCASSTGDRGATNEKLFFGSGTQLSVL.